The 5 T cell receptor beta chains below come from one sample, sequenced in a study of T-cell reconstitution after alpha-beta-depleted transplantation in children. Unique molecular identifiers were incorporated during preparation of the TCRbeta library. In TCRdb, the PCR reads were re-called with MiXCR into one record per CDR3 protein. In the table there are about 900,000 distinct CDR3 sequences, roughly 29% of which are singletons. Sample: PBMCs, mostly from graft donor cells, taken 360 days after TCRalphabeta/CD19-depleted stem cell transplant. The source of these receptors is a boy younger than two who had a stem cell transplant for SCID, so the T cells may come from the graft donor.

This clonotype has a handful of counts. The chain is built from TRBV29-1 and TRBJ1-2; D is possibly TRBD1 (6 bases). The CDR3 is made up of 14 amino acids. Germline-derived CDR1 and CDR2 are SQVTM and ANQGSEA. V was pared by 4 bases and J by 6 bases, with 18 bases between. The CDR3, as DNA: TGCAGCGTTGGGACCCAGGGGTATTCGAATGGCTACACCTTC. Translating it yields CSVGTQGYSNGYTF.

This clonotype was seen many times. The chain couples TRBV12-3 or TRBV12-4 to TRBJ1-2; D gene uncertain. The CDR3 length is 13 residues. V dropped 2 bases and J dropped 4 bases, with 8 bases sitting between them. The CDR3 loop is CASSLKLSYGYTF. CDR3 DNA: TGTGCCAGCAGTTTAAAGTTGAGCTATGGCTACACCTTC.

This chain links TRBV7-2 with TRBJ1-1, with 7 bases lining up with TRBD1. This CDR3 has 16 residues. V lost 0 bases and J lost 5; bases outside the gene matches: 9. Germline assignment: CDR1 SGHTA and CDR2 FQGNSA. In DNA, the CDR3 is TGTGCCAGCAGCTTAGCTAGAAGGGGGCGAGGTACTGAAGCTTTCTTT. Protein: CASSLARRGRGTEAFF.

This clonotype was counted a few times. DNA for the CDR3: TGTGCCAGCAGCGGCACCGGGACTCACTCCTACGAGCAGTACTTC. Its protein is CASSGTGTHSYEQYF. The chain joins TRBV11-1 to TRBJ2-7; a weak D match, TRBD2 (6 bases). The V end lost 5 bases, the J end lost 0 bases, and 14 bases lay between the germline ends. This CDR3 spans 15 amino acids. Looked up from germline, CDR1 is SGHAT and CDR2 is FQDESV (reference sequence).

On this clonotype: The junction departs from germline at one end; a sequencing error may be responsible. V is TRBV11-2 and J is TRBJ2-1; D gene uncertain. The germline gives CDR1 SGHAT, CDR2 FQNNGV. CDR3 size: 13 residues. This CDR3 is CASTLVLGNEQFF. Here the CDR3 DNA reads TGTGCCAGCACCTTAGTACTCGGGAATGAGCAGTTCTTC.